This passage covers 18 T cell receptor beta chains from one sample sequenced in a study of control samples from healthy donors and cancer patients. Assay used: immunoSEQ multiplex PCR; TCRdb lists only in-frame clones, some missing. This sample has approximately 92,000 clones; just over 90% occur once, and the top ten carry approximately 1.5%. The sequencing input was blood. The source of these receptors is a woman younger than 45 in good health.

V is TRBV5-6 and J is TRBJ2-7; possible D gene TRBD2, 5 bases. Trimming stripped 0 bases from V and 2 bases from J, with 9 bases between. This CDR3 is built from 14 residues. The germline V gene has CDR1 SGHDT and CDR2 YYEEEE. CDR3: CASSLGLRTYEQYF. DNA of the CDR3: TGTGCCAGCAGCTTGGGACTACGGACCTACGAGCAGTACTTC.

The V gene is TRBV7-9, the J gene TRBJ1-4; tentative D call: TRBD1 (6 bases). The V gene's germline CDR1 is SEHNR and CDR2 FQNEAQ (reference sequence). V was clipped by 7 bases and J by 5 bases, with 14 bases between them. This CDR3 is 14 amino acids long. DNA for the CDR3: TGTGCCAGCACCCGAGGGGGAAGGAATGAAAAACTGTTTTTT. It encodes CASTRGGRNEKLFF.

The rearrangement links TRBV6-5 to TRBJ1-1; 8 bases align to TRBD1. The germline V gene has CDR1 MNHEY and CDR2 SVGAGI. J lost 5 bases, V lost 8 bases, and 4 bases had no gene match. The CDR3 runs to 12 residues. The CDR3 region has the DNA TGTGCCAGCCAGGGGGCGAGGACTGAAGCTTTCTTT. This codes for CASQGARTEAFF.

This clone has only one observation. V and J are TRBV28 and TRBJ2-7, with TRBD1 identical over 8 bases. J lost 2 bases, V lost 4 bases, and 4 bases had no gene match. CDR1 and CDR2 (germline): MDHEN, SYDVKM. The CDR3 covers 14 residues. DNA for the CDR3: TGTGCCAGCAGTTACGGGACAGGTCCCTACGAGCAGTACTTC. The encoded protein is CASSYGTGPYEQYF.

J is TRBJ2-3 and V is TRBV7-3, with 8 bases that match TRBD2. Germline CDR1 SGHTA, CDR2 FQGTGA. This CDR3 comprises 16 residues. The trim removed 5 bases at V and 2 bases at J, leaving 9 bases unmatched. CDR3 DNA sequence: TGTGCCAGCAGCCCCAGCGGGGGCCGCCACACAGATACGCAGTATTTT. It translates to CASSPSGGRHTDTQYF.

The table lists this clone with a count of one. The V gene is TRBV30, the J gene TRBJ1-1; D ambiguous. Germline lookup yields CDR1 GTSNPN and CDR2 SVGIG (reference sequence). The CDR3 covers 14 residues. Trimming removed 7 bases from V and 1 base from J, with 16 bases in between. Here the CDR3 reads CAYSGGLQNTEAFF. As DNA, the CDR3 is TGTGCCTACTCAGGCGGACTTCAGAACACTGAAGCTTTCTTT.

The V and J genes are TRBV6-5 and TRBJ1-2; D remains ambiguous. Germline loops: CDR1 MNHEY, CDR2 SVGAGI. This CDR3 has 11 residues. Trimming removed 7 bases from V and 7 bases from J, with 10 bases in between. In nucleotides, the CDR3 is TGTGCCAGCACGGCCTTCAGTGGCTACACCTTC. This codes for CASTAFSGYTF.

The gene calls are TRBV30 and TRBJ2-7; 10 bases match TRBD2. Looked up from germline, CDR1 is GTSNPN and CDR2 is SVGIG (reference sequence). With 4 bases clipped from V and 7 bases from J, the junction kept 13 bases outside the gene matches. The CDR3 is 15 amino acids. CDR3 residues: CAWTQEAGGPREQYF. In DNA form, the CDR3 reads TGTGCCTGGACCCAAGAAGCGGGGGGGCCGAGGGAGCAGTACTTC.

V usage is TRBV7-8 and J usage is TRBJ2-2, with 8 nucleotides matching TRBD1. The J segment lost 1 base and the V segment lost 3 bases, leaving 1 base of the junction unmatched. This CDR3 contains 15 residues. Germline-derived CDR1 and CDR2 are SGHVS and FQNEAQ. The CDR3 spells CASSLGTGNTGELFF. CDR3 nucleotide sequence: TGTGCCAGCAGCTTGGGGACAGGGAACACCGGGGAGCTGTTTTTT.

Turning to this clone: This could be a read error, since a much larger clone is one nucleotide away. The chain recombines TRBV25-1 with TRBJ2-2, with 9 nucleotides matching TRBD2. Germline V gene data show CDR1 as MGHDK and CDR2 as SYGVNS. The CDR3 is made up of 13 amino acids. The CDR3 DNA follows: TGTGCCAGCACTAGCGGGAACACCGGGGAGCTGCTTTTT. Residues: CASTSGNTGELLF.

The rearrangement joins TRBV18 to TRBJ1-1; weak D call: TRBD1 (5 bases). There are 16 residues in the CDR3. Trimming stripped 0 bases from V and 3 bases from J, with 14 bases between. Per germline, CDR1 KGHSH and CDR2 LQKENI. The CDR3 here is CASSPPSGGKHTEAFF. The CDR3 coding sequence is TGTGCCAGCTCACCACCGTCCGGGGGGAAACACACTGAAGCTTTCTTT. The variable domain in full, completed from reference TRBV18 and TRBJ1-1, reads NAGVMQNPRHLVRRRGQEARLRCSPMKGHSHVYWYRQLPEEGLKFMVYLQKENIIDESGMPKERFSAEFPKEGPSILRIQQVVRGDSAAYFCASSPPSGGKHTEAFFGQGTRLTVV.

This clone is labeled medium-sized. The CDR3 DNA sequence: TGTGCCAGCAGCCACCTCGGGCGGGCGGGTTCACCCCTCCACTTT. Translated, it gives CASSHLGRAGSPLHF. The genes are TRBV27 and TRBJ1-6; no definite D call. The CDR3 sequence is 15 residues long. V was clipped by 6 bases and J by 9 bases, with 18 bases between them. Germline CDR1 reads MNHEY; CDR2 reads SMNVEV (reference sequence).

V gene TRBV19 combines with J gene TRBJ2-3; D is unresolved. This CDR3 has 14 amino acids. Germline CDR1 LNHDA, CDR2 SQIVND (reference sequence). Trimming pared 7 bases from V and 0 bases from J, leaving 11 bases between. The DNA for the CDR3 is TGTGCCAGTAAGTACACGCTCAGCACAGATACGCAGTATTTT. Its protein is CASKYTLSTDTQYF.

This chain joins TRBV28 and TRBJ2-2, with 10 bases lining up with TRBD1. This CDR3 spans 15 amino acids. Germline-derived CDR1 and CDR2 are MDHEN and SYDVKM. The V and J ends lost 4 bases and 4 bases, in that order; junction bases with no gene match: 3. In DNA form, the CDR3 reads TGTGCCAGCAGTTCGGGACAGGGGAGCACCGGGGAGCTGTTTTTT. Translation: CASSSGQGSTGELFF.

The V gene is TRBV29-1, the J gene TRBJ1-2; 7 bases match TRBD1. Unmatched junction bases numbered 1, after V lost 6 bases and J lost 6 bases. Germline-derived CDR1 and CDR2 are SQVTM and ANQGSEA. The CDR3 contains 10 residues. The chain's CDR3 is CSVTGDGYTF. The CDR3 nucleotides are TGCAGCGTAACAGGGGATGGCTACACCTTC.

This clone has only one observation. The CDR3 DNA reads as TGTGCCAGTAGTATTTACCCTCACACCGTAAATGAGCAGTTCTTC. It specifies CASSIYPHTVNEQFF. This chain connects TRBV19 to TRBJ2-1; D is uncertain. V lost 3 bases and J lost 7, with 16 bases in between. This CDR3 has 15 amino acids. Looked up from germline, CDR1 is LNHDA and CDR2 is SQIVND (reference sequence).

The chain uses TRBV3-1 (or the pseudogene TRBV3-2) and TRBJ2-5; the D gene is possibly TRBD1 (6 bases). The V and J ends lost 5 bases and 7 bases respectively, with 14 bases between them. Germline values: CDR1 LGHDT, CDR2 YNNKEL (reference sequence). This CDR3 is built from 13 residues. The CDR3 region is CASSIPIGGTQYF. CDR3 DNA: TGTGCCAGCAGCATCCCCATAGGGGGGACCCAGTACTTC.

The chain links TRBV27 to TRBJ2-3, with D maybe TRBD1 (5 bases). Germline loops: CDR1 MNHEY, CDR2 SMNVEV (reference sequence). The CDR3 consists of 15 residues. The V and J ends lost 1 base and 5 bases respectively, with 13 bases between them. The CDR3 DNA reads TGTGCCAGCAGTTTATTCGCCCTAGGGGAAGATACGCAGTATTTT. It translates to CASSLFALGEDTQYF.